What follows are 25 T cell receptor beta chains derived from one specimen sequenced in a study of blood T cells in healthy people across ages. PCR was performed a second time for about 6 to 11 cycles using a sample-barcoded 5' primer and a J-beta primer mix. One entry per CDR3 protein, called by TCRdb with MiXCR from the 5' RACE reads. The sample includes approximately 800,000 distinct CDR3 sequences, around 62% seen only once; the top ten take 28%. The sample was blood. The origin of the receptors is a young man in good health.

The chain has TRBV5-6 and TRBJ2-1, with 10 bases that match TRBD2. J was trimmed by 8 bases and V by 4 bases; bases with no gene match: 12. The CDR3 loop spans 16 amino acids. The V gene's germline CDR1 is SGHDT and CDR2 YYEEEE. CDR3 DNA sequence: TGTGCCAGCAGCCCATTGCTAGCGGGGGATGCAGATGAGCAGTTCTTC. Amino acids: CASSPLLAGDADEQFF.

The chain joins TRBV24-1 to TRBJ2-1, with D tentatively TRBD1 (5 bases). Germline CDR1 is KGHDR and CDR2 is SFDVKD. The V gene lost 4 bases and the J gene lost 2 bases, with 14 bases spanning the gap. The CDR3 runs to 16 residues. CDR3 bases: TGTGCCACCAGTGACCCGGAAGGGGTAACCTACAATGAGCAGTTCTTC. It is translated as CATSDPEGVTYNEQFF.

About this clonotype itself: Mismatch with germline at one junction end may stem from a read error. The chain combines TRBV5-6 with TRBJ2-7, with D unclear. CDR1 and CDR2 (germline): SGHDT, YYEEEE. This CDR3 has 11 amino acids. CDR3 protein: CASSSSCEQYF. The CDR3 DNA follows: TGTGCCAGCAGCTCATCCTGCGAGCAGTACTTC.

This clonotype was seen only a few times. J is TRBJ2-2 and V is TRBV6-2 or TRBV6-3; TRBD2 agrees at 9 bases. Germline trimming cut 7 bases from V and 1 base from J; bases unmatched to any gene: 4. Germline CDR1 is MNHEY and CDR2 is SVGEGT. The CDR3 runs 15 residues. The CDR3 DNA is TGTGCCAGCATCCTAGCGGGGTTGAACACCGGGGAGCTGTTTTTT. Translating it yields CASILAGLNTGELFF.

V is TRBV6-2 or TRBV6-3 and J is TRBJ2-3; D tentatively reads TRBD1 or TRBD2 (5 bases each). Trimming removed 5 bases at V and 8 bases at J, with 20 bases between. Germline V CDR1 and CDR2: MNHEY, SVGEGT. This CDR3 is 15 amino acids long. The CDR3 here is CASSLPGLDRGTQYF. Here the CDR3 DNA reads TGTGCCAGCAGTCTACCGGGGCTCGACAGAGGTACGCAGTATTTT.

The rearrangement links TRBV9 to TRBJ2-1; TRBD2 aligns across 13 bases. The CDR3 sequence is 23 residues long. Germline V gene data show CDR1 as SGDLS and CDR2 as YYNGEE. J gave up 0 bases and V 3 bases, and 21 bases lay outside the gene matches. The DNA of the CDR3 is TGTGCCAGCAGCGGATTAGGGACAGGGAAGAAACTAGCGGGGGGGAGCTCCTACAATGAGCAGTTCTTC. This codes for CASSGLGTGKKLAGGSSYNEQFF.

The V gene is TRBV6-2 or TRBV6-3, the J gene TRBJ1-1, with no clear D. V lost 1 base and J lost 11, with 14 bases in between. The germline gives CDR1 MNHEY, CDR2 SVGEGT. CDR3 length: 13 amino acids. This CDR3 reads CASSYFHQSGAFF. CDR3 DNA: TGTGCCAGCAGTTACTTCCACCAATCGGGGGCTTTCTTT.

Only a few counts were recorded for this clonotype. This chain connects TRBV3-1 to TRBJ2-5; TRBD1 agrees at 7 bases. V lost 5 bases and J lost 3; bases outside the gene matches: 3. This CDR3 has 13 residues. In germline, CDR1 is LGHDT, CDR2 YNNKEL (reference sequence). The CDR3 coding sequence is TGTGCCAGCAGCAGACAGGGAAAAGAGACCCAGTACTTC. Amino acid sequence: CASSRQGKETQYF.

The genes are TRBV4-2 and TRBJ1-1; D gene unclear. This CDR3 spans 13 amino acids. CDR1 is LGHNA and CDR2 is YNFKEQ in the germline V gene. V was trimmed by 3 bases and J by 1 base, leaving 6 bases between them. The CDR3 loop is CASSQTPNTEAFF. The DNA of the CDR3 is TGTGCCAGCAGCCAGACCCCGAACACTGAAGCTTTCTTT.

The CDR3 region is CASSQERGRGPETQYF. DNA for the CDR3: TGTGCCAGCAGCCAAGAAAGGGGCAGGGGTCCGGAGACCCAGTACTTC. The chain recombines TRBV4-2 with TRBJ2-5; D is perhaps TRBD1 (6 bases). Trimming removed 0 bases at V and 5 bases at J, with 16 bases between. The CDR3 is made up of 16 amino acids. The V gene's germline CDR1 is LGHNA and CDR2 YNFKEQ.

The chain links TRBV5-1 to TRBJ2-4; the match to TRBD1 covers 11 bases. The CDR3 extends over 14 amino acids. Germline CDR1 reads SGHRS; CDR2 reads YFSETQ. Trimming at V came to 0 bases and at J to 8 bases, leaving 1 base not matched to a gene. CDR3 amino acids: CASSLGDRGDIQYF. In nucleotides, the CDR3 is TGCGCCAGCAGCTTGGGGGACAGGGGGGACATTCAGTACTTC.

The J gene is TRBJ2-3, the V gene TRBV28; 9 bases fit TRBD1. The germline V gene has CDR1 MDHEN and CDR2 SYDVKM. The CDR3 spans 16 residues. The junction had 5 bases not matched to a gene; V was cut back by 2 bases and J by 2 bases. CDR3 DNA sequence: TGTGCCAGCAGTTTAGTCCGGGACAGGGTCACAGATACGCAGTATTTT. As protein: CASSLVRDRVTDTQYF.

This clonotype has just a few counts. The rearrangement joins TRBV7-3 to TRBJ1-4; 7 bases match TRBD1. The CDR3 sequence is 17 residues long. V lost 6 bases to trimming and J lost 2 bases; unmatched junction nucleotides: 12. The V gene's germline CDR1 is SGHTA and CDR2 FQGTGA. This CDR3 is CASRLREKGQTNEKLFF. CDR3 nucleotide sequence: TGTGCCAGCAGACTAAGGGAAAAGGGACAGACTAATGAAAAACTGTTTTTT.

The V and J genes are TRBV20-1 and TRBJ2-7, with 8 bases aligning to TRBD1. Per germline, CDR1 DFQATT and CDR2 SNEGSKA (reference sequence). The ends lost 0 bases at V and 3 bases at J; junction bases unmatched: 7. The CDR3 runs to 15 residues. The CDR3 reads CSARDQAGGGYEQYF. As DNA, the CDR3 is TGCAGTGCTAGAGATCAGGCAGGGGGCGGCTACGAGCAGTACTTC.

V and J are TRBV20-1 and TRBJ1-2; D gene unclear. CDR3 length equals 14 residues. V was pared by 5 bases and J by 2 bases, with 15 bases between. Germline lookup yields CDR1 DFQATT and CDR2 SNEGSKA (reference sequence). CDR3 in amino acids: CSAGLGGSNYGYTF. CDR3 DNA: TGCAGTGCTGGGCTAGGAGGGTCCAACTATGGCTACACCTTC.

Points on this clonotype: A read error may explain this, as a much larger clone is one base away. This sequence joins TRBV5-5 and TRBJ2-1; D is unclear. This CDR3 region has 10 residues. Germline lookup yields CDR1 SGHKS and CDR2 YYEKEE (reference sequence). V was trimmed by 6 bases and J by 4 bases, leaving 2 bases between them. CDR3 nucleotide sequence: TGTGCCAGCAATTACAATGAGCAGTTCTTC. It codes for CASNYNEQFF.

V usage is TRBV7-9 and J usage is TRBJ1-2; D may be TRBD1 (6 bases). CDR1 and CDR2 (germline): SEHNR, FQNEAQ (reference sequence). CDR3 length: 14 residues. Trimming cost V 2 bases and J 5 bases, with 12 bases left between them. The CDR3 DNA reads TGTGCCAGCAGCTTAAGTGGGACACCTTATGGCTACACCTTC. This encodes CASSLSGTPYGYTF.

The chain recombines TRBV12-3 or TRBV12-4 with TRBJ2-1; D is possibly TRBD2 (6 bases). V lost 6 bases to trimming and J lost 8 bases, with 11 bases between them. The length of the CDR3 is 12 residues. The CDR3 reads CASRPGVDEQFF. In DNA, the CDR3 is TGTGCCAGCAGGCCGGGGGTCGATGAGCAGTTCTTC.

This sequence joins TRBV9 and TRBJ2-7; 9 bases match TRBD2. Matching the DNA end better, TRBJ2-5 makes the J call doubtful. Germline V lookup: CDR1 SGDLS, CDR2 YYNGEE. This CDR3 is 15 amino acids long. The CDR3 sequence is CASSVVASGDKTQYF. CDR3 nucleotide sequence: TGTGCCAGCAGCGTAGTGGCTAGCGGGGATAAGACCCAGTACTTC.

The V call is TRBV28, the J call TRBJ1-1; TRBD1 aligns across 10 bases. V lost 6 bases to trimming and J lost 6 bases; unmatched junction nucleotides: 4. Germline CDR1 MDHEN, CDR2 SYDVKM. The CDR3 totals 13 residues. In DNA form, the CDR3 reads TGTGCCAGCAGCGGAGGACAGGGGGCTGAAGCTTTCTTT. Its translation is CASSGGQGAEAFF. Looking up the rest from reference TRBV28 and TRBJ1-1 gives the full variable domain: DVKVTQSSRYLVKRTGEKVFLECVQDMDHENMFWYRQDPGLGLRLIYFSYDVKMKEKGDIPEGYSVSREKKERFSLILESASTNQTSMYLCASSGGQGAEAFFGQGTRLTVV.

The chain recombines TRBV7-9 with TRBJ1-4, with a possible D match to TRBD1 (6 bases). The CDR3 has 19 amino acids. Germline CDR1 and CDR2: SEHNR and FQNEAQ (reference sequence). Trimming stripped 3 bases from V and 4 bases from J, with 24 bases between. In nucleotides, the CDR3 is TGTGCCAGCAGCTTTGAGGCGGGGGCCGGAAAATTATTTAATGAAAAACTGTTTTTT. This sequence encodes CASSFEAGAGKLFNEKLFF.

Points on this clonotype: A read error may produce the germline difference seen at one junction end. J is TRBJ2-7 and V is TRBV20-1; 7 bases are a match to TRBD2. In germline, CDR1 is DFQATT, CDR2 SNEGSKA (reference sequence). The CDR3 consists of 20 residues. CDR3 DNA: TGCAGTGGTAGACGGCCAACCCGTAGTCCGGCGGGGGTCCCCCACTACGAGCAGTACTTC. As protein: CSGRRPTRSPAGVPHYEQYF.

The chain recombines TRBV10-3 with TRBJ1-2, with 7 bases fitting TRBD1. Germline CDR1 ENHRY, CDR2 SYGVKD. The J segment lost 4 bases and the V segment lost 0 bases, leaving 5 bases of the junction unmatched. The CDR3 runs 15 residues. CDR3 sequence (DNA): TGTGCCATCAGTGAGTCGACAGGGCCCCGCTATGGCTACACCTTC. Translating gives CAISESTGPRYGYTF.

In its sample, this clonotype was seen a few times. This chain connects TRBV9 to TRBJ2-7, with 8 bases fitting TRBD1. Unmatched junction bases numbered 4, after V lost 0 bases and J lost 2 bases. Germline assignment: CDR1 SGDLS and CDR2 YYNGEE. The length of the CDR3 is 15 residues. CDR3 coding DNA: TGTGCCAGCAGCGTAGAGTCAGGGGGCCCCTACGAGCAGTACTTC. This encodes CASSVESGGPYEQYF.

This clonotype was seen more than once but under ten times. This chain links TRBV20-1 with TRBJ2-6; a possible D gene is TRBD2 (5 bases). The germline V and J ends were trimmed by 7 bases and 4 bases, with 14 bases remaining between them. The CDR3 extends over 14 amino acids. The V gene's germline CDR1 is DFQATT and CDR2 SNEGSKA (reference sequence). The chain's CDR3 is CSGEEGTGANVLTF. As DNA, the CDR3 is TGCAGTGGGGAAGAGGGTACCGGGGCCAACGTCCTGACTTTC.